The clone carrying this TCR beta chain turned up a few times. The V and J ends lost 8 bases and 8 bases, in that order; junction bases with no gene match: 7. The CDR3 contains 13 residues. The germline gives CDR1 KGHSH, CDR2 LQKENI. This specimen belongs to a study of blood T cell repertoires in COVID-19. Study-level information: Whether acute or convalescent, the COVID-19 samples came from the United States, Italy and Spain.

In the study's own analysis: Cell counts per sample came from amplifying reference gene primers. Assay used: immunoSEQ multiplex PCR; TCRdb lists only in-frame clones, some missing. Clone size and V and J calls were adopted from that table, with D and trimming inferred from the DNA. The table includes under 150,000 clones, approximately 82% detected once. The chain is built from TRBV18 and TRBJ1-4; TRBD1 aligns across 8 bases. Sequencing was done on a sample of peripheral blood. The receptor was isolated from a man aged 40-50 years with active or convalescent COVID-19. The CDR3 is CASTTGVGEKLFF. The CDR3 nucleotides read TGTGCCAGCACGACAGGGGTCGGCGAAAAACTGTTTTTT.